These 29 T cell receptor beta chains were sequenced from one sample in a study of blood T cell repertoires in COVID-19. Libraries were prepared by immunoSEQ multiplex PCR; TCRdb keeps only in-frame clonotypes and omits some of them. The repertoire includes around 80,000 clones, almost 90% of them detected once, and roughly 4.8% sits in the top ten. Sequencing input: peripheral blood. The receptor source for this set is a woman aged 80 or over with acute or convalescent COVID-19.

The genes are TRBV13 and TRBJ2-3; possible D gene TRBD1, 6 bases. The CDR3 has 15 amino acids. Germline V CDR1 and CDR2: PRHDT, FYEKMQ (reference sequence). V lost 5 bases to trimming and J lost 6 bases, with 18 bases between them. Here the CDR3 reads CASSRREGQGDTQYF. In nucleotides, the CDR3 is TGTGCCAGCAGCCGCCGCGAAGGGCAGGGGGATACGCAGTATTTT.

The rearrangement links TRBV19 to TRBJ1-2; 7 nucleotides align to TRBD1. CDR3 length: 15 amino acids. J gave up 3 bases and V 0 bases, and 4 bases lay outside the gene matches. Germline V gene lookup returns CDR1 LNHDA and CDR2 SQIVND (reference sequence). The CDR3 DNA follows: TGTGCCAGTAGTATAGATCTGGGGACAGACTATGGCTACACCTTC. It specifies CASSIDLGTDYGYTF.

This clone came up a few times. This chain links TRBV9 with TRBJ2-1; D is ambiguous. The V end lost 5 bases, the J end lost 0 bases, and 12 bases lay between the germline ends. Per the germline V gene, CDR1 is SGDLS and CDR2 is YYNGEE. The CDR3 covers 15 residues. The CDR3 bases are TGTGCCAGCAGTCCTCGGAGTATCTCCTACAATGAGCAGTTCTTC. This translates into CASSPRSISYNEQFF.

This clone turned up a few times. The CDR3 region is CAWSLASGWNEQFF. The CDR3 bases are TGTGCCTGGAGTTTGGCTAGCGGGTGGAATGAGCAGTTCTTC. This chain uses TRBV30 with TRBJ2-1, with 8 bases lining up with TRBD2. The V segment lost 2 bases and the J segment 7 bases; nucleotides outside the gene matches: 7. CDR3 length equals 14 residues. CDR1 and CDR2 from the germline V gene are GTSNPN and SVGIG (reference sequence).

V usage is TRBV21-1 and J usage is TRBJ1-2; the tabulated D call, TRBD1, remains unverified against the DNA. TRBV21-1 counts as a pseudogene. CDR3 size: 19 residues. In DNA form, the CDR3 reads TGTGCCAGCAGCAAAGCGCTTTTAAGGACAGGGGATCTAAACTATGGCTACACCTTC. Its translation is CASSKALLRTGDLNYGYTF.

DNA for the CDR3: TGCGCCAGCAGCACAGGACAGGGGGCTCACGAGACCCAGTACTTC. The encoded protein is CASSTGQGAHETQYF. This rearrangement joins TRBV5-1 to TRBJ2-5; TRBD1 matches 11 bases. Germline lookup yields CDR1 SGHRS and CDR2 YFSETQ. The V segment lost 4 bases and the J segment 5 bases; nucleotides outside the gene matches: 7. The CDR3 runs 15 residues.

V usage is TRBV11-3 and J usage is TRBJ2-2; 7 nucleotides align to TRBD2. This CDR3 is built from 13 residues. CDR1 SGHNT and CDR2 YENEEA come from the germline V gene. V lost 5 bases, J lost 7 bases, and 4 bases stayed unmatched. The CDR3 DNA sequence: TGTGCCAGCAGCCCCCGGACTAGCGGGGAGCTGTTTTTT. Translation: CASSPRTSGELFF.

The CDR3 here is CAWSVREIIGSPLHF. CDR3 coding DNA: TGTGCCTGGAGTGTCAGGGAAATAATCGGTTCACCCCTCCACTTT. This sequence joins TRBV30 and TRBJ1-6; TRBD1 is a possible D gene (5 bases). CDR1 and CDR2 from the germline V gene are GTSNPN and SVGIG (reference sequence). The ends were cut back, 0 bases at V and 9 bases at J, with 15 bases in the middle. CDR3 size: 15 residues.

The V call is TRBV5-5, the J call TRBJ1-1; D perhaps matches TRBD1 (5 bases). Trimming took 7 bases from V and 3 from J, leaving 13 bases between them. The CDR3 has 13 amino acids. Per the germline V gene, CDR1 is SGHKS and CDR2 is YYEKEE (reference sequence). The DNA for the CDR3 is TGTGCCAGCTCGCGGGGGGGAGACACTGAAGCTTTCTTT. This codes for CASSRGGDTEAFF.

In this sample, this clone turned up once. The chain recombines TRBV7-2 with TRBJ1-1; 10 bases match TRBD1. V lost 5 bases to trimming and J lost 3 bases; unmatched junction nucleotides: 6. Germline CDR1 is SGHTA and CDR2 is FQGNSA. The CDR3 runs 15 residues. The CDR3 bases are TGTGCCAGCAGCCCCCGACAGGGGGCGTACACTGAAGCTTTCTTT. Amino acids: CASSPRQGAYTEAFF.

The V call is TRBV2, the J call TRBJ1-1; D not certain. The CDR3 length is 13 residues. Trimming stripped 10 bases from V and 0 bases from J, with 12 bases between. Germline V lookup: CDR1 SNHLY, CDR2 FYNNEI. Here the CDR3 reads CAKTGDMNTEAFF. CDR3 in DNA: TGTGCCAAAACCGGGGATATGAACACTGAAGCTTTCTTT.

This clone came up once. The chain is built from TRBV5-1 and TRBJ1-2; 8 bases line up with TRBD1. The CDR3 has 14 amino acids. V shed 4 bases and J 1 base; nucleotides not matched to a gene: 3. Germline V gene lookup returns CDR1 SGHRS and CDR2 YFSETQ. The CDR3 sequence: CASSQTGDNYGYTF. As DNA, the CDR3 is TGCGCCAGCAGCCAGACAGGGGATAACTATGGCTACACCTTC.

The chain has TRBV3-1 (or the pseudogene TRBV3-2) and TRBJ2-2; the match to TRBD2 covers 7 bases. Looked up from germline, CDR1 is LGHDT and CDR2 is YNNKEL (reference sequence). The CDR3 extends over 16 amino acids. After removal of 5 bases from V and 4 bases from J, the junction contained 10 bases not matched to a gene. This CDR3 reads CASSARAGVGTGELFF. CDR3 sequence (DNA): TGTGCCAGCAGCGCCCGGGCGGGAGTCGGCACCGGGGAGCTGTTTTTT.

A word on this clone: At one end the junction does not follow the germline gene, possibly because of a read error. The chain recombines TRBV7-7 with TRBJ2-2, with 12 bases identical to TRBD2. Germline CDR1 is SSHAT and CDR2 is FNYEAQ (reference sequence). The CDR3 has 16 residues. The chain's CDR3 is CASSSELAGGTGELFF. The CDR3 nucleotides are TGTGCTAGCAGCTCGGAACTAGCGGGAGGAACCGGGGAGCTGTTTTTT.

This clone was detected a few times. This chain links TRBV7-3 with TRBJ2-1, with a tentative D call TRBD2 (5 bases). Germline V gene sequence: CDR1 SGHTA, CDR2 FQGTGA. Trimming stripped 2 bases from V and 10 bases from J, with 18 bases between. This CDR3 spans 15 amino acids. This CDR3 reads CASSLSGGRWEEQFF. CDR3 DNA: TGTGCCAGCAGCTTATCCGGCGGGCGCTGGGAAGAGCAGTTCTTC.

Turning to this clone: Its ends do not fully match the called genes, so a read error is possible. The CDR3 loop is CASNQFGQGNTEAFF. The CDR3 region has the DNA TGTGCCAGCAACCAATTCGGACAGGGGAACACTGAAGCTTTCTTT. The chain recombines TRBV3-1 (or the pseudogene TRBV3-2) with TRBJ1-1, with 8 nucleotides matching TRBD1. The germline gives CDR1 LGHDT, CDR2 YNNKEL (reference sequence). This CDR3 has 15 amino acids.

The rearrangement links TRBV7-2 to TRBJ1-1; the match to TRBD1 covers 7 bases. The V segment lost 4 bases and the J segment 4 bases; nucleotides outside the gene matches: 3. CDR3 size: 13 residues. From germline, CDR1 is SGHTA and CDR2 FQGNSA. CDR3 nucleotide sequence: TGTGCCAGCAGCTCGACAGGGTCCACTGAAGCTTTCTTT. It is translated as CASSSTGSTEAFF.

The V gene is TRBV4-2, the J gene TRBJ1-6; maybe TRBD1 (6 bases). Germline CDR1 LGHNA, CDR2 YNFKEQ. The CDR3 length is 17 residues. Between the trimmed V and J ends, which lost 9 bases and 0 bases, there was a span of 18 bases. The CDR3 nucleotides are TGTGCCAGTTCCTCGACAGGAATGAGCTCCTATAATTCACCCCTCCACTTT. Encoded protein: CASSSTGMSSYNSPLHF.

This CDR3 reads CASSLGLAGEETQYF. CDR3 nucleotides: TGTGCCAGCAGCTTAGGGTTAGCGGGGGAAGAGACCCAGTACTTC. The J gene is TRBJ2-5, the V gene TRBV11-3; 9 nucleotides agree with TRBD2. Germline CDR1 and CDR2: SGHNT and YENEEA. The CDR3 is 15 residues long. J lost 3 bases, V lost 1 base, and 3 bases had no gene match.

The CDR3, as DNA: TGCGCCAGCAGCTCGGACTTCCCGCGGGGTCACAATGAGCAGTTCTTC. The encoded protein is CASSSDFPRGHNEQFF. The chain has TRBV5-1 and TRBJ2-1; perhaps TRBD2 as D (6 bases). This CDR3 region has 16 residues. V was clipped by 3 bases and J by 5 bases, with 18 bases between them. Germline V gene sequence: CDR1 SGHRS, CDR2 YFSETQ.

The gene calls are TRBV5-6 and TRBJ1-2; D might be TRBD1 (6 bases). The CDR3 runs to 14 residues. From germline, CDR1 is SGHDT and CDR2 YYEEEE. V lost 0 bases, J lost 5 bases, and 11 bases lay in between. The CDR3 sequence is CASSLDGGRYGYTF. The CDR3 nucleotides are TGTGCCAGCAGCTTGGACGGGGGGCGGTATGGCTACACCTTC. The complete variable domain, with remaining parts taken from reference TRBV5-6 and TRBJ1-2, reads DAGVTQSPTHLIKTRGQQVTLRCSPKSGHDTVSWYQQALGQGPQFIFQYYEEEERQRGNFPDRFSGHQFPNYSSELNVNALLLGDSALYLCASSLDGGRYGYTFGSGTRLTVV.

This clone has more than one count but fewer than ten. The genes are TRBV25-1 and TRBJ1-6; TRBD1 matches 8 bases. Germline CDR1 MGHDK, CDR2 SYGVNS. There are 15 residues in the CDR3. V was pared by 3 bases and J by 7 bases, with 5 bases of the junction left unmatched. The CDR3 DNA follows: TGTGCCAGCAGTGACATACAGGGGGAAAATTCACCCCTCCACTTT. It yields the protein CASSDIQGENSPLHF.

This clone has just one count. The rearrangement joins TRBV3-1 (or the pseudogene TRBV3-2) to TRBJ2-5, with 7 bases identical to TRBD1. Germline V lookup: CDR1 LGHDT, CDR2 YNNKEL (reference sequence). Germline trimming cut 3 bases from V and 4 bases from J; bases unmatched to any gene: 8. CDR3 size: 15 residues. In DNA form, the CDR3 reads TGTGCCAGCAGCCAGGCCCAAGGGGGCGCAGAGACCCAGTACTTC. Its protein is CASSQAQGGAETQYF.

This clone was detected only once. J is TRBJ2-7 and V is TRBV14; possible D gene TRBD1, 7 bases. The ends were cut back, 5 bases at V and 3 bases at J, with 14 bases in the middle. The CDR3 contains 14 residues. The V gene's germline CDR1 is SGHDN and CDR2 FVKESK. CDR3 amino acids: CASSKPGGFYEQYF. For the CDR3, the DNA is TGTGCCAGCAGCAAACCAGGGGGGTTCTACGAGCAGTACTTC.

The rearrangement uses TRBV7-9 and TRBJ2-3; TRBD2 agrees at 10 bases. V gave up 5 bases and J gave up 3 bases; unmatched junction bases: 2. This CDR3 spans 14 amino acids. The germline gives CDR1 SEHNR, CDR2 FQNEAQ (reference sequence). The CDR3 sequence is CASSPAGGTDTQYF. CDR3 nucleotides: TGTGCCAGCAGCCCAGCGGGGGGGACAGATACGCAGTATTTT. The whole variable domain, remainder taken from reference TRBV7-9 and TRBJ2-3, is DTGVSQNPRHKITKRGQNVTFRCDPISEHNRLYWYRQTLGQGPEFLTYFQNEAQLEKSRLLSDRFSAERPKGSFSTLEIQRTEQGDSAMYLCASSPAGGTDTQYFGPGTRLTVL.

J is TRBJ2-7 and V is TRBV3-1 (or the pseudogene TRBV3-2), with 12 bases that match TRBD1. V shed 2 bases and J 5 bases; nucleotides not matched to a gene: 10. Germline CDR1 is LGHDT and CDR2 is YNNKEL (reference sequence). The CDR3 totals 17 residues. The CDR3 protein is CASSQTPGQGARNEQYF. CDR3 bases: TGTGCCAGCAGCCAAACACCGGGACAGGGGGCGCGTAACGAGCAGTACTTC.

The chain uses TRBV6-6 and TRBJ1-6, with 9 bases matching TRBD1. Trimming took 7 bases from V and 8 from J; bases not matched to a gene: 6. The length of the CDR3 is 14 residues. Germline-derived CDR1 and CDR2 are MNHNY and SVGAGI (reference sequence). DNA of the CDR3: TGTGCCAGCAAAACAGGGGGCGAGGATTCACCCCTCCACTTT. Its translation is CASKTGGEDSPLHF.

This chain connects TRBV13 to TRBJ2-1, with D uncertain. V lost 3 bases to trimming and J lost 3 bases, with 15 bases between them. The CDR3 is 16 residues long. Germline V gene lookup returns CDR1 PRHDT and CDR2 FYEKMQ (reference sequence). CDR3 nucleotide sequence: TGTGCCAGCAGCTTTAGTGCCGGGTATGGCTACAATGAGCAGTTCTTC. Its translation is CASSFSAGYGYNEQFF.

The rearrangement uses TRBV2 and TRBJ2-7; D is undetermined. This CDR3 is built from 12 residues. V was trimmed by 6 bases and J by 0 bases, leaving 6 bases between them. The germline V gene has CDR1 SNHLY and CDR2 FYNNEI. CDR3 loop: CASRQNSYEQYF. CDR3 in DNA: TGTGCCAGCAGGCAGAACTCCTACGAGCAGTACTTC.